Listed here are 29 T cell receptor beta chains from one sample, sequenced in a study of OX40 agonist ivuxolimab in advanced cancers. Receptors were amplified or captured by the immunoSEQ multiplex PCR assay. This is the immuneACCESS table as TCRdb keeps it, with only in-frame sequences that have V and J called. A part of the clones is gone; compared with another copy, unresolved V genes explain less than half, and the rest is unexplained. The sample table lists approximately 27,000 clones, around three quarters of them with a count of one. 15% of the sample lies in the top ten. The sample here was CD4+ or CD8+ T cells sorted from blood, taken in a trial of the OX40 agonist ivuxolimab. These TCRs come from an adult with an advanced solid tumor such as melanoma, head and neck, liver or kidney cancer.

The rearrangement links TRBV19 to TRBJ1-1; TRBD1 is a possible D gene (6 bases). Germline CDR1 LNHDA, CDR2 SQIVND (reference sequence). The CDR3 loop spans 12 amino acids. Trimming removed 5 bases at V and 7 bases at J, with 11 bases between. Here the CDR3 reads CASSSRGGEAFF. For the CDR3, the DNA is TGTGCCAGTAGTTCAAGGGGGGGTGAAGCTTTCTTT.

This clone came up a few times. The gene calls are TRBV25-1 and TRBJ2-1; 14 nucleotides agree with TRBD2. The CDR3 totals 14 residues. V shed 3 bases and J 10 bases; nucleotides not matched to a gene: 2. The germline V gene has CDR1 MGHDK and CDR2 SYGVNS. CDR3 loop: CASSDGTSGGEQFF. DNA of the CDR3: TGTGCCAGCAGTGATGGGACTAGCGGGGGCGAGCAGTTCTTC.

The V call is TRBV27, the J call TRBJ1-2, with 7 bases lining up with TRBD1. The V segment lost 1 base and the J segment 0 bases; nucleotides outside the gene matches: 2. Germline V gene data show CDR1 as MNHEY and CDR2 as SMNVEV (reference sequence). The CDR3 spans 15 residues. The CDR3 reads CASSLLGTANYGYTF. DNA for the CDR3: TGTGCCAGCAGTTTATTAGGGACAGCTAACTATGGCTACACCTTC.

The count of this clone is one. The chain combines TRBV7-9 with TRBJ1-1; D not certain. This CDR3 spans 14 amino acids. V was cut by 1 base and J by 2 bases, with 8 bases left in between. Per germline, CDR1 SEHNR and CDR2 FQNEAQ (reference sequence). CDR3 in DNA: TGTGCCAGCAGCTTAGGGGGAGGAAACACTGAAGCTTTCTTT. Translating it yields CASSLGGGNTEAFF.

CDR3 residues: CASSEIRGRDTQYF. CDR3 coding DNA: TGTGCCAGCAGTGAAATTCGAGGGAGAGATACGCAGTATTTT. This rearrangement joins TRBV6-1 to TRBJ2-3; tentatively, D is TRBD2 (5 bases). Trimming removed 2 bases from V and 5 bases from J, with 11 bases in between. CDR1 and CDR2 from the germline V gene are MNHNS and SASEGT. CDR3 length equals 14 residues.

The chain employs TRBV30 and TRBJ1-2, with D uncertain. V was pared by 0 bases and J by 4 bases, with 15 bases between. The CDR3 is 15 residues long. The V gene's germline CDR1 is GTSNPN and CDR2 SVGIG (reference sequence). CDR3: CAWSVVGLLPYGYTF. For the CDR3, the DNA is TGTGCCTGGAGTGTGGTAGGATTGCTCCCCTATGGCTACACCTTC.

This sequence joins TRBV11-2 and TRBJ1-2; 9 nucleotides agree with TRBD1. J was trimmed by 11 bases and V by 2 bases; bases with no gene match: 15. The CDR3 has 16 residues. Per the germline V gene, CDR1 is SGHAT and CDR2 is FQNNGV. The CDR3 region is CASSLIPPPGQGPYTF. CDR3 DNA: TGTGCCAGCAGCTTAATCCCCCCTCCGGGACAGGGCCCTTACACCTTC.

The chain combines TRBV6-5 with TRBJ2-5, with 13 bases that match TRBD2. This CDR3 is built from 16 residues. In germline, CDR1 is MNHEY, CDR2 SVGAGI. V shed 2 bases, J shed 4 bases, and the junction held 4 bases outside the gene matches. CDR3 DNA sequence: TGTGCCAGCAGTTACGGGGGACTAGCGGGGACAGAGACCCAGTACTTC. Translating gives CASSYGGLAGTETQYF.

This sequence joins TRBV18 and TRBJ2-3; D might be TRBD2 (5 bases). Per the germline V gene, CDR1 is KGHSH and CDR2 is LQKENI. This CDR3 contains 15 residues. The V end lost 1 base, the J end lost 5 bases, and 13 bases lay between the germline ends. DNA of the CDR3: TGTGCCAGCTCACCACGAACGGGAAGGGAAGATACGCAGTATTTT. This translates into CASSPRTGREDTQYF.

This chain connects TRBV28 to TRBJ1-5; 10 positions agree with TRBD1. V gave up 7 bases and J gave up 5 bases; unmatched junction bases: 8. The germline V gene encodes CDR1 MDHEN and CDR2 SYDVKM. CDR3 length: 15 residues. The CDR3 here is CASTRDRGPHQPQHF. The CDR3 DNA reads TGTGCCAGCACCCGGGACAGGGGCCCTCATCAGCCCCAGCATTTT. Full variable domain (outside the CDR3, taken from reference TRBV28 and TRBJ1-5): DVKVTQSSRYLVKRTGEKVFLECVQDMDHENMFWYRQDPGLGLRLIYFSYDVKMKEKGDIPEGYSVSREKKERFSLILESASTNQTSMYLCASTRDRGPHQPQHFGDGTRLSIL.

V is TRBV4-1 and J is TRBJ1-2, with 7 nucleotides matching TRBD1. V lost 0 bases to trimming and J lost 6 bases; unmatched junction nucleotides: 13. Germline values: CDR1 MGHRA, CDR2 YSYEKL. The CDR3 contains 17 residues. The CDR3: CASSQDQGRGARDGYTF. The CDR3 bases are TGCGCCAGCAGCCAAGATCAGGGCAGGGGGGCCAGGGATGGCTACACCTTC.

The CDR3: CASSGLALYNEQFF. DNA of the CDR3: TGTGCCAGCAGCGGACTAGCCCTATACAATGAGCAGTTCTTC. The chain is built from TRBV28 and TRBJ2-1, with TRBD2 matching 8 bases. Germline loops: CDR1 MDHEN, CDR2 SYDVKM. The CDR3 is 14 amino acids. V dropped 6 bases and J dropped 4; count of bases not matched to a gene: 5.

The J gene is TRBJ2-7, the V gene TRBV18; TRBD1 matches at 8 bases. The CDR3 runs 19 residues. The germline CDR1 and CDR2 sequences are KGHSH and LQKENI. Trimming removed 3 bases from V and 3 bases from J; junction bases left unmatched: 19. The CDR3 DNA sequence: TGTGCCAGCTCACCGAGAGGAGGACAGGGAAAAATCAATCTCTACGAGCAGTACTTC. Amino acids: CASSPRGGQGKINLYEQYF. Combining the CDR3 with reference TRBV18 and TRBJ2-7 gives the whole variable domain NAGVMQNPRHLVRRRGQEARLRCSPMKGHSHVYWYRQLPEEGLKFMVYLQKENIIDESGMPKERFSAEFPKEGPSILRIQQVVRGDSAAYFCASSPRGGQGKINLYEQYFGPGTRLTVT.

The chain couples TRBV10-3 to TRBJ2-7; 12 bases are shared with TRBD2. V trimming: 6 bases; J trimming: 5 bases; junction bases outside the gene matches: 11. CDR3 length equals 16 residues. CDR1 ENHRY and CDR2 SYGVKD come from the germline V gene. Written as DNA, the CDR3 is TGTGCCATCAGACCTAGCGGGGGGGCTTCTGAGGACGAGCAGTACTTC. It specifies CAIRPSGGASEDEQYF.

The chain uses TRBV28 and TRBJ1-6, with D maybe TRBD1 (6 bases). Germline values: CDR1 MDHEN, CDR2 SYDVKM. V was cut by 5 bases and J by 14 bases, with 16 bases left in between. The CDR3 has 13 residues. In nucleotides, the CDR3 is TGTGCCAGCAGTCCGGGGGGACAATCTACCCTCCACTTT. Its protein is CASSPGGQSTLHF.

In this sample, this clone turned up a few times. The J gene is TRBJ2-1, the V gene TRBV11-2; D unresolved. Per the germline V gene, CDR1 is SGHAT and CDR2 is FQNNGV. The CDR3 consists of 12 residues. The V and J ends lost 1 base and 8 bases respectively, with 6 bases between them. The CDR3 sequence: CASSLGDDEQFF. Written as DNA, the CDR3 is TGTGCCAGCAGCTTAGGAGATGATGAGCAGTTCTTC.

The rearrangement joins TRBV5-2 to TRBJ2-7; the table's D call, TRBD2, has no DNA check behind it. TRBV5-2 is listed as a pseudogene. CDR3 length: 15 residues. As DNA, the CDR3 is TGCGCCAGCAGCCCTGTGGAGGAAAGCTCCTACGAGCAGTACTTC. It translates to CASSPVEESSYEQYF.

The genes are TRBV20-1 and TRBJ2-3; D ambiguous. The CDR3 spans 10 residues. V lost 6 bases and J lost 3, with 4 bases in between. The germline V gene has CDR1 DFQATT and CDR2 SNEGSKA (reference sequence). The CDR3 DNA reads TGCAGTGCCCGGACAGATACGCAGTATTTT. Protein product: CSARTDTQYF.

The J gene is TRBJ2-1, the V gene TRBV5-1; 8 nucleotides align to TRBD1. The CDR3 extends over 16 amino acids. Germline V gene lookup returns CDR1 SGHRS and CDR2 YFSETQ. Trimming took 0 bases from V and 8 from J; bases not matched to a gene: 10. CDR3 bases: TGCGCCAGCAGCTTGGCACCACAGGGGGAAGTAGATGAGCAGTTCTTC. Amino acid sequence: CASSLAPQGEVDEQFF.

By frequency in the sample, this clone is medium-sized. The V and J genes are TRBV18 and TRBJ2-7; 12 bases agree with TRBD1. Trimming at V came to 6 bases and at J to 5 bases, leaving 8 bases not matched to a gene. From germline, CDR1 is KGHSH and CDR2 LQKENI. The CDR3 covers 15 residues. CDR3 region: CASSLGTGGNDEQYF. DNA of the CDR3: TGTGCCAGCTCCTTAGGGACAGGGGGCAACGACGAGCAGTACTTC.

This chain connects TRBV6-1 to TRBJ1-1; a possible D gene is TRBD1 (5 bases). The V end was cut by 8 bases, the J end by 0 bases, with 13 bases between. Germline V gene sequence: CDR1 MNHNS, CDR2 SASEGT. The CDR3 is 14 amino acids. This CDR3 is CASFEGRMNTEAFF. The CDR3 bases are TGTGCCAGCTTTGAGGGACGGATGAACACTGAAGCTTTCTTT.

The CDR3 DNA reads as TGCGCCAGCAGCTTAACACAGAACACTGAAGCTTTCTTT. This gives the protein CASSLTQNTEAFF. This sequence joins TRBV5-1 and TRBJ1-1, with D hard to call. The CDR3 consists of 13 residues. The V gene lost 2 bases and the J gene lost 1 base, with 6 bases spanning the gap. Germline CDR1 reads SGHRS; CDR2 reads YFSETQ.

The chain links TRBV4-1 to TRBJ1-1; TRBD1 matches 7 bases. The V segment lost 6 bases and the J segment 0 bases; nucleotides outside the gene matches: 16. The CDR3 covers 18 residues. Germline CDR1 and CDR2: MGHRA and YSYEKL. CDR3 sequence (DNA): TGCGCCAGCAGTCTTCTCTCCAGCGGACAGGCTATGAACACTGAAGCTTTCTTT. Translated, it gives CASSLLSSGQAMNTEAFF.

The chain joins TRBV7-2 to TRBJ1-5; D remains ambiguous. The V gene lost 1 base and the J gene lost 4 bases, with 8 bases spanning the gap. Germline CDR1 SGHTA, CDR2 FQGNSA. The CDR3 length is 14 residues. For the CDR3, the DNA is TGTGCCAGCAGCTTAGACCCCGGGAATCAGCCCCAGCATTTT. This gives the protein CASSLDPGNQPQHF.

The chain recombines TRBV29-1 with TRBJ1-3, with unresolved D. The V and J ends lost 2 bases and 4 bases respectively, with 3 bases between them. CDR1 and CDR2 (germline): SQVTM, ANQGSEA. CDR3 size: 11 residues. CDR3 nucleotide sequence: TGCAGCGTTGAATCGGGAAACACCATATATTTT. It yields the protein CSVESGNTIYF.

This clone is medium-sized (0.01 to 0.1%) in the sample. The CDR3 region is CSASAGAQHF. The CDR3 DNA reads as TGCAGTGCTAGCGCCGGGGCCCAGCATTTT. The rearrangement uses TRBV20-1 and TRBJ1-5; D remains unclear. This CDR3 is 10 amino acids long. Trimming removed 3 bases from V and 11 bases from J, with 8 bases in between. Germline V gene sequence: CDR1 DFQATT, CDR2 SNEGSKA (reference sequence).

This chain uses TRBV19 with TRBJ1-2; D is ambiguous. There are 14 residues in the CDR3. Germline CDR1 reads LNHDA; CDR2 reads SQIVND (reference sequence). Trimming left V 3 bases short and J 0 bases short, with 8 bases between. The CDR3 is CASSIMDSNYGYTF. For the CDR3, the DNA is TGTGCCAGTAGTATTATGGATTCTAACTATGGCTACACCTTC.

The V call is TRBV4-1, the J call TRBJ1-5; TRBD1 might be the D (5 bases). Trimming shortened V by 5 bases and J by 5 bases, and 7 bases separated the two germline ends. Germline CDR1 MGHRA, CDR2 YSYEKL. This CDR3 has 12 amino acids. The CDR3 loop reads CASSGGDQPQHF. CDR3 nucleotide sequence: TGCGCCAGCAGCGGGGGGGATCAGCCCCAGCATTTT.

The chain employs TRBV6-1 and TRBJ2-5; D gene ambiguous. Trimming cost V 3 bases and J 4 bases, with 12 bases left between them. Germline CDR1 is MNHNS and CDR2 is SASEGT. The CDR3 is 14 residues long. CDR3: CASSDASRTETQYF. The CDR3 DNA is TGTGCCAGCAGTGACGCTAGTCGTACAGAGACCCAGTACTTC.